Reported below is one T cell receptor (beta chain). The antigen is unknown. This specimen belongs to a study of cytotoxic CD8 clonotypes in ibrutinib-treated CLL. The wider study: There were roughly 12 relapsed/refractory patients and approximately 16 treatment-naive patients, and around 18 were IGHV unmutated. Study-level results: A rise in clonality was seen at ibrutinib response, and a fall back toward baseline was seen at progression.

Target depth was 1 in 200,000 to 1 in 1 million T cells, about 10x per clonotype. Clones were sequenced by immunoSEQ multiplex PCR, and TCRdb holds only the in-frame ones, with some missing. The profile shows some 140,000 clones, around 93% of them singletons. This CDR3 has 15 amino acids. V was trimmed by 5 bases and J by 1 base, leaving 14 bases between them. The germline V gene encodes CDR1 MDHEN and CDR2 SYDVKM. This rearrangement joins TRBV28 to TRBJ1-1, with a weak D call TRBD1 (5 bases). The sequenced sample was PBMCs, obtained after 12 months of ibrutinib treatment. The receptor comes from a human donor with chronic lymphocytic leukemia. The CDR3 reads CASSPPEGTNTEAFF. CDR3 nucleotide sequence: TGTGCCAGCAGTCCCCCCGAGGGGACGAACACTGAAGCTTTCTTT.